This record looks at one T cell receptor beta chain sequence and its context. Its specific antigen is unknown. No much larger clonotype is one base removed from it; base qualities were not supplied. Each collaborating institution followed its own protocols to collect whole blood in K2EDTA tubes. For TCRbeta analysis, collaborator samples were shipped as frozen whole blood, as isolated PBMCs, or as DNA extracted from either sample type. TCRbeta CDR3 regions were amplified from genomic DNA by means of the immunoSEQ Assay, a bias-controlled multiplex PCR. In the source study's methods: Within the assay, amplification of reference gene primers was used to estimate how many nucleated cells each sample contained. Sequence reads were collapsed and filtered to measure the absolute abundance of every unique TCRbeta CDR3 rearrangement. For each sample, productive Simpson clonality was calculated as the square root of Simpson's diversity index across productive rearrangements. TCRdb's version of the immuneACCESS table is confined to in-frame rearrangements and falls short of the full clone set. An unresolved V gene accounts for under half of the shortfall where checked; the remainder is of unknown origin. The DNA was the basis for D and trimming; V, J and clone size are from that table. This sample gives about 160,000 clones in total; roughly 85% of them show up just once. The ten largest account for 2.5% to 4% of the sample.

The source of the sample is a study of blood T cell repertoires in COVID-19 (dated by TCRdb to the early 2020s). Regarding the complete study: The collaborator samples originated in the United States, Italy and Spain and spanned the acute and convalescent phases of COVID-19. Deeply sampled blood TCRbeta repertoires from subjects exposed to, actively infected with, or recovered from COVID-19 were included in the dataset. The samples were drawn from the first 160 participants of the ongoing ImmuneRACE study and from about 1,200 subjects provided by 6 global collaborators. Where available, HLA class I and class II types were obtained from metadata supplied by the sample provider rather than from assay-based typing. The repertoires were released in a freely available public database meant as a resource for research on the immune response to SARS-CoV-2. Nearly every sample came with metadata listing a de-identified subject ID, COVID-19 status, age in years and sex. The material from the prospective study consisted of cDNA or gDNA derived from T cells, B-cell-depleted T cells, or PBMCs.

The CDR3 numbers 16 residues from cysteine through phenylalanine. The read is trimmed to its CDR3 DNA, 48 bases read in frame from base 1. The germline V end is reduced by 0 bases and the J end by 7 bases; junction bases left unmatched: 5. From the germline V gene, CDR1 is SGHTA and CDR2 is FQGTGA. What the study reported, not specific to this receptor: Clinical and demographic metadata were provided uncurated, with the amount varying by source and participant.

Sample: peripheral blood. Recombination connected TRBV7-3 to TRBJ2-1, with 11 junctional bases fitting TRBD2. The TCR originated in a man between 70 and 80 years old with acute or convalescent COVID-19. Here is the DNA: TGTGCCAGCAGCTTAACGGATAGCGGGAGGGGGAATGAGCAGTTCTTC. It translates to CASSLTDSGRGNEQFF.